This TCR beta chain was sequenced during a study of OX40 agonist ivuxolimab in advanced cancers. Overall study context: Given to patients was ivuxolimab, an agonistic anti-OX40 (CD134) antibody. Prior therapy, whether anti-PD-1, anti-PD-L1 or anti-CTLA-4, was allowed, and 35% to 40% had some. The study's findings and limits: The CD4+ and CD8+ T cells in the blood had expanded clonally by week 6 at 0.1 to 3.0 mg/kg.

Germline lookup yields CDR1 SQVTM and CDR2 ANQGSEA. Trimming pared 3 bases from V and 3 bases from J, leaving 11 bases between. The CDR3 extends over 13 amino acids. Peripheral blood came from all dose cohorts at three timepoints. Remarks on this clone: Antigen specificity is unknown.

Sequencing was performed with immunoSEQ multiplex PCR; in TCRdb, only in-frame clones are kept and a portion is missing. The sample holds tens of thousands of clones, 85% to 90% seen once. This sample comprised CD4+ or CD8+ T cells sorted from blood, obtained in a trial of the OX40 agonist ivuxolimab. This rearrangement joins TRBV29-1 to TRBJ1-2, with D unresolved. This sequence originates from an adult with an advanced solid tumor such as melanoma, head and neck, liver or kidney cancer. CDR3 coding DNA: TGCAGCGTTGATAGACCCCAGGACTATGGCTACACCTTC. Protein product: CSVDRPQDYGYTF.